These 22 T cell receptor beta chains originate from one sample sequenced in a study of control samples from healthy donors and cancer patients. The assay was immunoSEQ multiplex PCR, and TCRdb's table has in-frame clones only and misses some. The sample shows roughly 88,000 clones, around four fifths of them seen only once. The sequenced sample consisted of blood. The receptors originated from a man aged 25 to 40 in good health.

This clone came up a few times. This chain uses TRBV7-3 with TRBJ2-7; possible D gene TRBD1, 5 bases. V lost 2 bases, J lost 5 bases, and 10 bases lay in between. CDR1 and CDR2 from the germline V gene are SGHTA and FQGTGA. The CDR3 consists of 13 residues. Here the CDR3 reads CASSLGKGNEQYF. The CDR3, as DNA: TGTGCCAGCAGCTTAGGGAAGGGGAACGAGCAGTACTTC.

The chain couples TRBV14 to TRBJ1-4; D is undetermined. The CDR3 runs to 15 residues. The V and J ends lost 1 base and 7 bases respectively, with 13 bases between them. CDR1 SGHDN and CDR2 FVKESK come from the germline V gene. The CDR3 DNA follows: TGTGCCAGCAGCCAAGTTTCCGGGTTGGGTGAAAAACTGTTTTTT. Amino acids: CASSQVSGLGEKLFF.

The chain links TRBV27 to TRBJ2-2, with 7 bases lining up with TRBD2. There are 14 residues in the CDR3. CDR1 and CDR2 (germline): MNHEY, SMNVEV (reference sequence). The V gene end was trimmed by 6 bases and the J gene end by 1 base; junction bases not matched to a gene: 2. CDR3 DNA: TGTGCCAGCAGGACTAGCTGGAACACCGGGGAGCTGTTTTTT. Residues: CASRTSWNTGELFF.

The CDR3, as DNA: TGTGCCAGCAGTTTATATAGGGATACAGATACGCAGTATTTT. Its protein is CASSLYRDTDTQYF. The chain is built from TRBV27 and TRBJ2-3; D not certain. The CDR3 is made up of 14 amino acids. CDR1 is MNHEY, CDR2 SMNVEV, per germline (reference sequence). The V and J ends lost 1 base and 3 bases respectively, with 8 bases between them.

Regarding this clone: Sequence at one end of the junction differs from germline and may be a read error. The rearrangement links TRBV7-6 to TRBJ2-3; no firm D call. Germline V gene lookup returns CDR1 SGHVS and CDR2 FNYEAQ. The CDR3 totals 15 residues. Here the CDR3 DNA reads TGTGCCAGCAGATTAGGCGACTCTAGCACAGATACGCAGTATTTT. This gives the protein CASRLGDSSTDTQYF. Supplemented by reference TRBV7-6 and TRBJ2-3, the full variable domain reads GAGVSQSPRYKVTKRGQDVALRCDPISGHVSLYWYRQALGQGPEFLTYFNYEAQQDKSGLPNDRFSAERPEGSISTLTIQRTEQRDSAMYRCASRLGDSSTDTQYFGPGTRLTVL.

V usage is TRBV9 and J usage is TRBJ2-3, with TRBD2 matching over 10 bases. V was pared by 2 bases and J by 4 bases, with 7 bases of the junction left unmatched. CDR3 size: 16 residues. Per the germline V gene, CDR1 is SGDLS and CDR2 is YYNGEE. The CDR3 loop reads CASSVKAGGRSDTQYF. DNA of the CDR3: TGTGCCAGCAGCGTCAAAGCGGGGGGGCGGTCAGATACGCAGTATTTT.

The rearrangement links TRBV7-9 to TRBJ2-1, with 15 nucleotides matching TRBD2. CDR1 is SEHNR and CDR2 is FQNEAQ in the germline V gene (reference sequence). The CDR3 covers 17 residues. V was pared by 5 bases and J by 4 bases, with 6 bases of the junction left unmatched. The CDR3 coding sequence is TGTGCCAGCAGCCACGGACTAGCGGGGGGGTGGTACAATGAGCAGTTCTTC. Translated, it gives CASSHGLAGGWYNEQFF.

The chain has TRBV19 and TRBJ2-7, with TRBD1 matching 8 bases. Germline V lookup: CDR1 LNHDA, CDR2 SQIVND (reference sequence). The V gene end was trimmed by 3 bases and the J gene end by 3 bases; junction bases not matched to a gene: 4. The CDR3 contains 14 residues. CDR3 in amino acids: CASSIGQGGYEQYF. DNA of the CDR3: TGTGCCAGTAGTATTGGACAGGGCGGCTACGAGCAGTACTTC.

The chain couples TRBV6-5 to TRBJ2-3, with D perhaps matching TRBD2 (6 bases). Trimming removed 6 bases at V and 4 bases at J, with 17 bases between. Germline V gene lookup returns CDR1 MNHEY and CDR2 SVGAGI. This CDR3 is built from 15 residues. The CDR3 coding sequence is TGTGCCAGCAGCCGCGGGACGTGGGGCGCAGATACGCAGTATTTT. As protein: CASSRGTWGADTQYF.

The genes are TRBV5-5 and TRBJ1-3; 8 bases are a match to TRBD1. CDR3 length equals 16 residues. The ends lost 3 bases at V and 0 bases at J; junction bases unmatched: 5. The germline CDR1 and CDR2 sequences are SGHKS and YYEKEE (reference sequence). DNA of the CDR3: TGTGCCAGCAGCTGGAAGGGGACAGGCTCTGGAAACACCATATATTTT. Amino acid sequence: CASSWKGTGSGNTIYF.

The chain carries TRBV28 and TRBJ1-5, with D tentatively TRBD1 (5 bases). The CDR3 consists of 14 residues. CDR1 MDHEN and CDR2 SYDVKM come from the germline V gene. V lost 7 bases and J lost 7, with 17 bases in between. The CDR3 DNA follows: TGTGCCAGCATAGAGCAGGGCCTGGGACAGCCCCAGCATTTT. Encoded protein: CASIEQGLGQPQHF.

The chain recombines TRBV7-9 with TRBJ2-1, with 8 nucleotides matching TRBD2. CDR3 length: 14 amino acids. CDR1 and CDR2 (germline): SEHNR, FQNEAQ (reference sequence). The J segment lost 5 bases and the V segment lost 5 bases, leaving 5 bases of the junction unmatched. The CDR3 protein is CASSHGGGHNEQFF. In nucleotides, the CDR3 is TGTGCCAGCAGCCACGGGGGGGGGCACAATGAGCAGTTCTTC.

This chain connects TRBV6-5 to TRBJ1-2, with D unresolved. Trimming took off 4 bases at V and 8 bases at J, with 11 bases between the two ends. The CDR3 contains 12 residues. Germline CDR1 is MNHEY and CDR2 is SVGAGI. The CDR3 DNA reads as TGTGCCAGCAGTTCTGAGGTGGGGGGCTACACCTTC. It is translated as CASSSEVGGYTF.

As DNA, the CDR3 is TGTGCCTGGAGTGTAAATTGTCTAGGTCTACGGATCTTTAGGGATTTCTATGGCTACACCTTC. It is translated as CAWSVNCLGLRIFRDFYGYTF. The gene calls are TRBV30 and TRBJ1-2; D is unresolved. There are 21 residues in the CDR3. Trimming shortened V by 0 bases and J by 4 bases, and 33 bases separated the two germline ends. The germline V gene encodes CDR1 GTSNPN and CDR2 SVGIG (reference sequence).

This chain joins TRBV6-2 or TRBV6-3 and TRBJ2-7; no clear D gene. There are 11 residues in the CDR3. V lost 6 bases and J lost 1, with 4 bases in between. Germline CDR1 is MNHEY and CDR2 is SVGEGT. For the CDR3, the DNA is TGTGCCAGCAGCCGTTCCTACGAGCAGTACTTC. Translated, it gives CASSRSYEQYF.

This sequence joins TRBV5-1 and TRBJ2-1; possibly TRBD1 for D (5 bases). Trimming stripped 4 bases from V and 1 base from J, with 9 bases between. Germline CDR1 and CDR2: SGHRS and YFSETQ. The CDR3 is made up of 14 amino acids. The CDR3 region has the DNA TGCGCCAGCAGCCCACGACAGTCCTACAATGAGCAGTTCTTC. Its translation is CASSPRQSYNEQFF.

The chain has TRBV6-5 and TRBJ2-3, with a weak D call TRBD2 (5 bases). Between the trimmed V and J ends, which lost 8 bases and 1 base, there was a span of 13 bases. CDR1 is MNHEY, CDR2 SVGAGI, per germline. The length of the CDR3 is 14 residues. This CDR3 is CASSLDYRTDTQYF. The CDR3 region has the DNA TGTGCCAGCTCTCTTGACTACCGCACAGATACGCAGTATTTT.

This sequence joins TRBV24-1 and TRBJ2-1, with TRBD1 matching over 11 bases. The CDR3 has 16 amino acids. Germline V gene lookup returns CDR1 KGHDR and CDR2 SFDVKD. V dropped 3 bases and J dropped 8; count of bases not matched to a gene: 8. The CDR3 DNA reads TGTGCCACCAGTGATCGCGGACAGGGGGCTATCGATGAGCAGTTCTTC. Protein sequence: CATSDRGQGAIDEQFF.

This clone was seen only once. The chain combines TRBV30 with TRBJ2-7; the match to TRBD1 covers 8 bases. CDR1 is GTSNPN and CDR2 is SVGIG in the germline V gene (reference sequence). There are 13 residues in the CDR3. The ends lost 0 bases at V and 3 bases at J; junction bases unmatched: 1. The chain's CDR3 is CAWSVQGGYEQYF. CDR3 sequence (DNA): TGTGCCTGGAGTGTACAGGGGGGCTACGAGCAGTACTTC.

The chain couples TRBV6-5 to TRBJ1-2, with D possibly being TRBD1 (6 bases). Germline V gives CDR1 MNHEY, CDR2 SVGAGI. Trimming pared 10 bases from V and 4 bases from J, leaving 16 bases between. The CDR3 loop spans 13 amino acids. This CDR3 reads CATSSTGFYGYTF. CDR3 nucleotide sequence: TGTGCCACTTCTTCAACAGGGTTCTATGGCTACACCTTC.

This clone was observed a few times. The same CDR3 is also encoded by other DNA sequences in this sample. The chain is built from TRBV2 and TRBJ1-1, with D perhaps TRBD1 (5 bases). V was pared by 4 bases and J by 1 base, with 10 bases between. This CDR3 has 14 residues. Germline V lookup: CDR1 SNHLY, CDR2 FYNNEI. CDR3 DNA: TGTGCCAGCAGTGGGGGACTTTCGAACACTGAAGCTTTCTTT. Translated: CASSGGLSNTEAFF. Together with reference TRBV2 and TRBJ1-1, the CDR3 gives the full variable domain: EPEVTQTPSHQVTQMGQEVILRCVPISNHLYFYWYRQILGQKVEFLVSFYNNEISEKSEIFDDQFSVERPDGSNFTLKIRSTKLEDSAMYFCASSGGLSNTEAFFGQGTRLTVV.

CDR3 region: CATSRERDRGTDTQYF. The CDR3 DNA follows: TGTGCCACCAGCAGAGAGCGGGACAGGGGGACAGATACGCAGTATTTT. The chain couples TRBV15 to TRBJ2-3; 11 bases map to TRBD1. The junction had 2 bases not matched to a gene; V was cut back by 0 bases and J by 3 bases. This CDR3 has 16 amino acids. Germline lookup yields CDR1 LNHNV and CDR2 YYDKDF (reference sequence).